This T cell receptor (beta chain) was sequenced during a study of blood T cell repertoires in COVID-19. Study-wide background: Samples came from the United States, Italy and Spain, spanning acute and convalescent COVID-19. T cells, B-cell-depleted T cells, or PBMCs supplied cDNA or gDNA.

With V trimmed by 10 bases and J by 3 bases, 7 bases remained unmatched. CDR1 is SGHTS, CDR2 YDEGEE, per germline. The CDR3 loop spans 13 amino acids. As originally analysed: From reference gene primer amplification, estimates of nucleated cell counts were derived. Using immunoSEQ multiplex PCR, the repertoire was profiled, and TCRdb retains in-frame clones only, with some absent. V and J calls and clone size are given by that table; D and trimming were obtained from the DNA. This table holds roughly 250,000 clones, about 83% found once. The sequencing input was peripheral blood. V is TRBV5-8 and J is TRBJ1-1; 9 nucleotides match TRBD1. The receptor comes from a human donor in a cohort sampled during active COVID-19. CDR3 DNA sequence: TGTGCCGGGGGACAGGGACCTTACACTGAAGCTTTCTTT. Residues: CAGGQGPYTEAFF.